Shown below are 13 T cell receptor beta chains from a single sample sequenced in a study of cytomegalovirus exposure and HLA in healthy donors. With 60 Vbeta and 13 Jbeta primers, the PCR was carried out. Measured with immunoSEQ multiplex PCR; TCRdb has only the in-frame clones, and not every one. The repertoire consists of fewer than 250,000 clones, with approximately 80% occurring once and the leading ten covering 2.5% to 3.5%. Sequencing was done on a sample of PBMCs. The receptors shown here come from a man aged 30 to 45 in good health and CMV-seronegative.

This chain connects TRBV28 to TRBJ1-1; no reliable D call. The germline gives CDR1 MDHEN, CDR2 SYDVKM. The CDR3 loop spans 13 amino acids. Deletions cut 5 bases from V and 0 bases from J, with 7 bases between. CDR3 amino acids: CASSLTVNTEAFF. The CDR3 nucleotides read TGTGCCAGCAGTCTAACGGTGAACACTGAAGCTTTCTTT. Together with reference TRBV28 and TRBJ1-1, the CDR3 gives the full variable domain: DVKVTQSSRYLVKRTGEKVFLECVQDMDHENMFWYRQDPGLGLRLIYFSYDVKMKEKGDIPEGYSVSREKKERFSLILESASTNQTSMYLCASSLTVNTEAFFGQGTRLTVV.

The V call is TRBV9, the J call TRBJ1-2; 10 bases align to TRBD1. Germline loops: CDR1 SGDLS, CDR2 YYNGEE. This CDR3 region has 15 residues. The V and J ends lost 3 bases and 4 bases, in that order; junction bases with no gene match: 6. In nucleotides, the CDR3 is TGTGCCAGCAGCGAGGGGACAGGGGACATCTATGGCTACACCTTC. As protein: CASSEGTGDIYGYTF.

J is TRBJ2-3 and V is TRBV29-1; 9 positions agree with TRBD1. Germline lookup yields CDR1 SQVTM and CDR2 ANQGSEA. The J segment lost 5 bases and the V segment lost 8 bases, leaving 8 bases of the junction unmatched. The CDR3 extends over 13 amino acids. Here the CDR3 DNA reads TGCAGCCACGGGACAGGGATGGAAGATACGCAGTATTTT. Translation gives CSHGTGMEDTQYF.

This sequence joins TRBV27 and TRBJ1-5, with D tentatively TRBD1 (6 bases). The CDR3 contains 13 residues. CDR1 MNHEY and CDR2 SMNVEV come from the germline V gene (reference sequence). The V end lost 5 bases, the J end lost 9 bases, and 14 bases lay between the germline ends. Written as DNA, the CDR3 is TGTGCCAGCAGTCCACAGGGCGGGAGGCCCCAGCATTTT. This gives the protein CASSPQGGRPQHF.

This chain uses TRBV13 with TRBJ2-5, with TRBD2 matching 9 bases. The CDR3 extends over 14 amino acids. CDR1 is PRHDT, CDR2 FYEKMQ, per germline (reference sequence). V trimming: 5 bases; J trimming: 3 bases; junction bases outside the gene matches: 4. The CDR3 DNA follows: TGTGCCAGCAGCCCCGGACTAGCGAAAGAGACCCAGTACTTC. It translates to CASSPGLAKETQYF.

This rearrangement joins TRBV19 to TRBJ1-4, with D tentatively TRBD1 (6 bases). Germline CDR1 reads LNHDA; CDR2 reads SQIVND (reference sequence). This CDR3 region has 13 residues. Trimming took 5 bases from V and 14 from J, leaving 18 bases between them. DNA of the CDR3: TGTGCCAGTAGTGTGCAATTCCCCCAGGGGCTGTTTTTT. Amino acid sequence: CASSVQFPQGLFF.

CDR3 bases: TGTGCCAGCAGACCCCACAGGGGGGAGGGCTACACCTTC. Translation: CASRPHRGEGYTF. The gene calls are TRBV5-4 and TRBJ1-2; 8 bases line up with TRBD1. CDR3 length equals 13 residues. V lost 5 bases, J lost 8 bases, and 8 bases stayed unmatched. The germline V gene has CDR1 SGHNT and CDR2 YYREEE (reference sequence).

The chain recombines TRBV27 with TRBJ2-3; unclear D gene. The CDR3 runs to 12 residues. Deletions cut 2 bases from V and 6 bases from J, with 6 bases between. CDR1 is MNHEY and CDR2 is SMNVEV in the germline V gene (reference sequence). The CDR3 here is CASSLGPDTQYF. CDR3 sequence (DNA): TGTGCCAGCAGTTTAGGGCCGGATACGCAGTATTTT.

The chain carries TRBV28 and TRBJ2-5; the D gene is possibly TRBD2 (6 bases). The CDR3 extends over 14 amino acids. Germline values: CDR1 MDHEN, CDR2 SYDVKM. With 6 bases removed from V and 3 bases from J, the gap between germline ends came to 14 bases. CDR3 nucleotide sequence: TGTGCCAGCAGCCCCGGGGACTTAGAAGAGACCCAGTACTTC. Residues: CASSPGDLEETQYF. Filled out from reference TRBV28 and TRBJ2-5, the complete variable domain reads DVKVTQSSRYLVKRTGEKVFLECVQDMDHENMFWYRQDPGLGLRLIYFSYDVKMKEKGDIPEGYSVSREKKERFSLILESASTNQTSMYLCASSPGDLEETQYFGPGTRLLVL.

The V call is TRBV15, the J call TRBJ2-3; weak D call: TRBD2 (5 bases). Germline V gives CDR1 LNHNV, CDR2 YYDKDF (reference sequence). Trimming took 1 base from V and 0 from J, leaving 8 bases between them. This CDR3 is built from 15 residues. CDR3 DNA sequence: TGTGCCACCAGCAGAGGTGGGGAGAGCACAGATACGCAGTATTTT. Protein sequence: CATSRGGESTDTQYF.

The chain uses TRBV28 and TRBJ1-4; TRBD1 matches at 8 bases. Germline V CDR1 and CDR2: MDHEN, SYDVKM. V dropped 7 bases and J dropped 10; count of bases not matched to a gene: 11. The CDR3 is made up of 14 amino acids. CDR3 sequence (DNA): TGTGCCAGCAACAAGCCGGGACAGGCTCTAAAACTGTTTTTT. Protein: CASNKPGQALKLFF.

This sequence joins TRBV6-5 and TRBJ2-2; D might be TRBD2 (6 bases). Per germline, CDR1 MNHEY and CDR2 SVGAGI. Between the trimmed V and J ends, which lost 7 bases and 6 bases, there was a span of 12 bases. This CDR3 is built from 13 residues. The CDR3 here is CASKTSAAGELFF. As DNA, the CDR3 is TGTGCCAGCAAGACTAGTGCGGCCGGGGAGCTGTTTTTT.

CDR3 protein: CATSREGVLAGSSTDTQYF. Written as DNA, the CDR3 is TGTGCCACCAGCAGAGAAGGCGTACTAGCGGGGAGTTCAACAGATACGCAGTATTTT. This chain connects TRBV15 to TRBJ2-3; TRBD2 matches 10 bases. The CDR3 has 19 residues. Germline V gene lookup returns CDR1 LNHNV and CDR2 YYDKDF (reference sequence). Trimming took 0 bases from V and 3 from J; bases not matched to a gene: 12.